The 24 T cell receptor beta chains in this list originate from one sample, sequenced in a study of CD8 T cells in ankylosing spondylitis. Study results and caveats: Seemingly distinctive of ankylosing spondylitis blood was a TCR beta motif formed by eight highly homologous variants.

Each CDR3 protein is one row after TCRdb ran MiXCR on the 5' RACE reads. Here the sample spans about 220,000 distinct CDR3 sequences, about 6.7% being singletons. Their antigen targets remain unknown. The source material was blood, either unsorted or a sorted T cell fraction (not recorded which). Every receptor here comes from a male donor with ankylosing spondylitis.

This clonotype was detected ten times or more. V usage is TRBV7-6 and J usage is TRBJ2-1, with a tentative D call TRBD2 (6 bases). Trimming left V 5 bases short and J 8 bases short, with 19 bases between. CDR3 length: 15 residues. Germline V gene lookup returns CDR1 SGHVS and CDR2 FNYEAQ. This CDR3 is CASSLLALARDEQFF. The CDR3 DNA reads TGTGCCAGCAGCCTATTAGCGCTAGCGAGAGATGAGCAGTTCTTC.

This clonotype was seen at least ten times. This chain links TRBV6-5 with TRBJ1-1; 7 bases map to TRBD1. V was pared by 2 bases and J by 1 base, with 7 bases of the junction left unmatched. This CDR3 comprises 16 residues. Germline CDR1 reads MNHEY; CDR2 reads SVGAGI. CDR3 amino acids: CASSYASTGPNTEAFF. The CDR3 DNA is TGTGCCAGCAGTTACGCGTCGACAGGGCCGAACACTGAAGCTTTCTTT.

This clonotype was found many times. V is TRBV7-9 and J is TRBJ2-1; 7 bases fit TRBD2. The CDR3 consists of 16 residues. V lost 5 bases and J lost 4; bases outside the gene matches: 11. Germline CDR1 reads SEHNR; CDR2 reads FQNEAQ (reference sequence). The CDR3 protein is CASSPFRGGPYNEQFF. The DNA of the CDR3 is TGTGCCAGCAGCCCATTTCGGGGAGGGCCTTACAATGAGCAGTTCTTC.

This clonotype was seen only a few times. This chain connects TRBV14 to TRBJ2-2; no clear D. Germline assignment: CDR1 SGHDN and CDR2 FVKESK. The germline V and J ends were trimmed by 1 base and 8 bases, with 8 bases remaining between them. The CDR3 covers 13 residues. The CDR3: CASSQVFLGELFF. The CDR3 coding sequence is TGTGCCAGCAGCCAAGTTTTCTTAGGGGAGCTGTTTTTT.

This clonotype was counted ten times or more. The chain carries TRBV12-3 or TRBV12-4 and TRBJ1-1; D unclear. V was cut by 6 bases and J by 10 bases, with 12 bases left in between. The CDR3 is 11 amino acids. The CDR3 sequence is CASSPSLRAFF. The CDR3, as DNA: TGTGCCAGCAGCCCGAGTTTGAGAGCTTTCTTT.

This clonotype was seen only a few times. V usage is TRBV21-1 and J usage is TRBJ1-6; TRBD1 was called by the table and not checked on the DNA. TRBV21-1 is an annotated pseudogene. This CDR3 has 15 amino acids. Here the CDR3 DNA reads TGTGCCAGCAGCAAAGAGGGGAATCATAATTCACCCCTCCACTTT. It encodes CASSKEGNHNSPLHF.

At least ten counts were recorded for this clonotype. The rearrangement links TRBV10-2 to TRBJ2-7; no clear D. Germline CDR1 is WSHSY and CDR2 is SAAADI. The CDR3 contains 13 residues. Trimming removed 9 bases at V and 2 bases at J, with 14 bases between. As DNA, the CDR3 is TGCGCCAGTAGTATGAGTGCGGCCTACGAGCAGTACTTC. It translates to CASSMSAAYEQYF.

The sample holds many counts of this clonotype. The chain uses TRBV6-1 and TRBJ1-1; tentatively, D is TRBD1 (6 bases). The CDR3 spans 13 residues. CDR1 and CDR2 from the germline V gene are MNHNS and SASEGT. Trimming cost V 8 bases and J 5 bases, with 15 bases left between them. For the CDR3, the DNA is TGTGCCAGCGGGGAATACAGGGAAACTGAAGCTTTCTTT. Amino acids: CASGEYRETEAFF.

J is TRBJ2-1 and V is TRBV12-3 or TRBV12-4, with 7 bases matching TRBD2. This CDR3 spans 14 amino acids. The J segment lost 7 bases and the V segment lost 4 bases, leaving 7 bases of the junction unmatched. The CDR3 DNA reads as TGTGCCAGCAGTTCTCCGGGACTAACTAATGAGCAGTTCTTC. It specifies CASSSPGLTNEQFF.

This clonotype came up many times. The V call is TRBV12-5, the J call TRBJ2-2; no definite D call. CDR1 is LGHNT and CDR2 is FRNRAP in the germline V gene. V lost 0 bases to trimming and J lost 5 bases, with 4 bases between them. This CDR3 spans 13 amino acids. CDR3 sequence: CASGLVLTGELFF. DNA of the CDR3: TGTGCTAGTGGTTTGGTTCTAACCGGGGAGCTGTTTTTT.

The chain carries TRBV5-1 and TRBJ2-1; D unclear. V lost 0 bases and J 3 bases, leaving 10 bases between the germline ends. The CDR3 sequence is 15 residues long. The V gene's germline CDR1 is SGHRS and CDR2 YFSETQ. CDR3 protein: CASSLEPISYNEQFF. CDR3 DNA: TGCGCCAGCAGCTTGGAACCGATCAGCTACAATGAGCAGTTCTTC.

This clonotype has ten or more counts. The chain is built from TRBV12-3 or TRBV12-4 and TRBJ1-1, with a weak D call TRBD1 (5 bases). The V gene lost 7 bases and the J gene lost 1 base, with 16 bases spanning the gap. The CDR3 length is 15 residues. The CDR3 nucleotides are TGTGCCAGCACCCGCAGAGGGGCTAGGAACACTGAAGCTTTCTTT. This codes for CASTRRGARNTEAFF.

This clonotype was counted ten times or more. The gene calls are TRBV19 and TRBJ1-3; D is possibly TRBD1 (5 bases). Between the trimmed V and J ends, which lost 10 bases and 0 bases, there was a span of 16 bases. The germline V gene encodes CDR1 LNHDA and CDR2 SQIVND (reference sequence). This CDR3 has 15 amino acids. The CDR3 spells CATQTYRSSGNTIYF. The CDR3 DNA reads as TGTGCCACCCAGACCTACAGGAGCTCTGGAAACACCATATATTTT.

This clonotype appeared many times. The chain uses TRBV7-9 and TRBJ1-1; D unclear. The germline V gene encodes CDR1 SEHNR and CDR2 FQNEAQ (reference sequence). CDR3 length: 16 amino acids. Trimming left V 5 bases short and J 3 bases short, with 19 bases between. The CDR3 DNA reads TGTGCCAGCAGCCGTCCTCGCGGGCCGGACGACACTGAAGCTTTCTTT. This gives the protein CASSRPRGPDDTEAFF.

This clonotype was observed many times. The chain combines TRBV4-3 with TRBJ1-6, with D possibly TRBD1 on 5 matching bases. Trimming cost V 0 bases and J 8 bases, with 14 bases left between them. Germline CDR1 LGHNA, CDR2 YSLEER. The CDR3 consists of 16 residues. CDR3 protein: CASSQEWGEGYSPLHF. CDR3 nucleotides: TGCGCCAGCAGCCAAGAGTGGGGGGAGGGGTATTCACCCCTCCACTTT.

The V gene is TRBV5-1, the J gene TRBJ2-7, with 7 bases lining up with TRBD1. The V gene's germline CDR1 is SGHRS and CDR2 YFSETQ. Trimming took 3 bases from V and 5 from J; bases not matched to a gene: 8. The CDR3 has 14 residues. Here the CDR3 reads CASSWTGPKNEQYF. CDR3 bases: TGCGCCAGCAGCTGGACAGGACCAAAGAACGAGCAGTACTTC.

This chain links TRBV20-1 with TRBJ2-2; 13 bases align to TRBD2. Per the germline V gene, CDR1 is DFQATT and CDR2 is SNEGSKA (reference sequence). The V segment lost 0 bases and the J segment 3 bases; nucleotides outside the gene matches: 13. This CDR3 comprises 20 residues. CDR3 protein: CSARETPGLAGMADTGELFF. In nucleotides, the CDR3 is TGCAGTGCTAGAGAGACCCCGGGACTAGCGGGAATGGCCGACACCGGGGAGCTGTTTTTT.

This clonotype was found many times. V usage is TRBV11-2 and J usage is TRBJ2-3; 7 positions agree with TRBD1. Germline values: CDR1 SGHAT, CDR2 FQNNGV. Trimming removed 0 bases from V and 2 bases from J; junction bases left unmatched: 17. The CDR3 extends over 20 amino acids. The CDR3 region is CASSLDQLRAGGVTTDTQYF. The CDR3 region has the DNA TGTGCCAGCAGCTTAGATCAACTACGAGCAGGGGGAGTAACCACAGATACGCAGTATTTT. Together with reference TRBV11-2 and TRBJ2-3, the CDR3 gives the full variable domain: EAGVAQSPRYKIIEKRQSVAFWCNPISGHATLYWYQQILGQGPKLLIQFQNNGVVDDSQLPKDRFSAERLKGVDSTLKIQPAKLEDSAVYLCASSLDQLRAGGVTTDTQYFGPGTRLTVL.

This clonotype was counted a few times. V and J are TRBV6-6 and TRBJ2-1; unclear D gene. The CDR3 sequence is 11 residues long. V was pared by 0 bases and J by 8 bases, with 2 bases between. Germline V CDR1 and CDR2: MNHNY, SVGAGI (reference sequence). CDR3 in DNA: TGTGCCAGCAGTTACTCCGATGAGCAGTTCTTC. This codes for CASSYSDEQFF.

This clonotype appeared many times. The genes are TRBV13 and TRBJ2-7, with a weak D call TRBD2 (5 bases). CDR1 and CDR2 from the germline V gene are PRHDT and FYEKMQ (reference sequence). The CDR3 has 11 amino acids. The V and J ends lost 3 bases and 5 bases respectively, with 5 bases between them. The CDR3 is CASSFGDEQYF. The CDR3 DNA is TGTGCCAGCAGCTTCGGGGACGAGCAGTACTTC.

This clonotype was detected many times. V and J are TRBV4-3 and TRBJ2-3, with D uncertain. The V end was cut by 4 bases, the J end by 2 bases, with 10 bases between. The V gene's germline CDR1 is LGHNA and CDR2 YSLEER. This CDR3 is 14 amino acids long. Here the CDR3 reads CASSRSSLTDTQYF. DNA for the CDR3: TGCGCCAGCAGCCGGAGCAGCCTCACAGATACGCAGTATTTT.

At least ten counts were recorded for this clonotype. Written as DNA, the CDR3 is TGTGCCAGCAGCTTTCCAGGGAACTCCTACGAGCAGTACTTC. Protein: CASSFPGNSYEQYF. This chain links TRBV5-5 with TRBJ2-7, with D perhaps matching TRBD1 (5 bases). Per the germline V gene, CDR1 is SGHKS and CDR2 is YYEKEE (reference sequence). There are 14 residues in the CDR3. Trimming took off 2 bases at V and 0 bases at J, with 9 bases between the two ends.

The CDR3 sequence: CASSFRWLGSDTEAFF. The CDR3 nucleotides are TGTGCCAGCAGCTTCAGGTGGCTGGGGTCGGACACTGAAGCTTTCTTT. The chain links TRBV5-5 to TRBJ1-1; D unresolved. Trimming took off 2 bases at V and 3 bases at J, with 17 bases between the two ends. The CDR3 is 16 amino acids. Germline V lookup: CDR1 SGHKS, CDR2 YYEKEE (reference sequence). The variable domain in full, with the rest retrieved from reference TRBV5-5 and TRBJ1-1, is DAGVTQSPTHLIKTRGQQVTLRCSPISGHKSVSWYQQVLGQGPQFIFQYYEKEERGRGNFPDRFSARQFPNYSSELNVNALLLGDSALYLCASSFRWLGSDTEAFFGQGTRLTVV.

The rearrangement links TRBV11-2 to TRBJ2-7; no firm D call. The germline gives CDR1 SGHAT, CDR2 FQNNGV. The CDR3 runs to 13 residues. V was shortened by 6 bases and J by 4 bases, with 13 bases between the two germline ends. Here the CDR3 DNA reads TGTGCCAGCAGTCTCCCGCGGATATACGAGCAGTACTTC. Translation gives CASSLPRIYEQYF.